This T cell receptor beta chain is from a study of OX40 agonist ivuxolimab in advanced cancers. General study findings and limits: Among T cells, CD8+ cells averaged more expanded clones than CD4+ cells.

With respect to this clone: What it binds is not known.

The CDR3 is 15 amino acids. Trimming pared 6 bases from V and 0 bases from J, leaving 12 bases between. Per germline, CDR1 SGHTA and CDR2 FQGNSA. Systemic immunosuppression or autoimmune disease history was grounds to exclude patients. Libraries were prepared by immunoSEQ multiplex PCR; TCRdb keeps only in-frame clonotypes and omits some of them. Counted here are 55,000 to 65,000 clones, under 85% occurring once; the ten biggest clones make up 6.3%. This receptor was taken from an adult with an advanced solid tumor such as melanoma, head and neck, liver or kidney cancer. The material sequenced was CD4+ or CD8+ T cells sorted from blood, taken in a trial of the OX40 agonist ivuxolimab. The genes are TRBV7-2 and TRBJ1-5; D remains unclear. CDR3 DNA sequence: TGTGCCAGCAGTAACGGGGTTTATAGCAATCAGCCCCAGCATTTT. Translating it yields CASSNGVYSNQPQHF.